This T cell receptor (beta chain) was profiled in a study of T-cell memory formation after mild COVID-19. Points from the study as a whole: Pre-infection memory carried some responding clones, suggesting that cross-reactive memory joined.

Trimming took 7 bases from V and 1 from J; bases not matched to a gene: 12. Germline V gene lookup returns CDR1 SQVTM and CDR2 ANQGSEA. CDR3 length: 16 residues. 5'RACE with constant-segment primers yielded barcoded, UMI-tagged TCR alpha and TCR beta cDNA libraries. TCRdb reanalysed the 5' RACE reads using MiXCR and keeps one entry per CDR3 protein. In the table there are roughly 170,000 distinct CDR3 sequences, 20% to 25% of which are singletons. This clonotype was seen just once. What it binds is unknown. The sample consisted of PBMCs or a T cell subset sorted from them (not recorded which). This TCR derives from an adult woman who had mild COVID-19 (a few samples of this study predate the infection). Cell type and time point are not known. This sequence joins TRBV29-1 and TRBJ2-2, with TRBD1 matching 7 bases. CDR3 sequence: CSAWGPGQMNTGELFF. CDR3 in DNA: TGCAGCGCCTGGGGCCCGGGACAGATGAACACCGGGGAGCTGTTTTTT.